This TCR beta chain was sequenced during a study of blood T cell repertoires in COVID-19. Study-level background: Nucleic acid was either cDNA or gDNA, and it came from T cells, B-cell-depleted T cells, or PBMCs.

This table comes from immunoSEQ multiplex PCR, and its TCRdb copy is limited to in-frame clones, with some not included. This sample has about 120,000 clones, with approximately 90% found just once. The V gene's germline CDR1 is SEHNR and CDR2 FQNEAQ (reference sequence). The trim removed 1 base at V and 9 bases at J, leaving 9 bases unmatched. This CDR3 spans 16 amino acids. J is TRBJ1-6 and V is TRBV7-9; 7 bases match TRBD1. The source material was peripheral blood. The TCR was taken from a woman aged 45 to 65 with acute or convalescent COVID-19. CDR3 region: CASSLVAGGSSSPLHF. For the CDR3, the DNA is TGTGCCAGCAGCTTAGTTGCAGGGGGTTCTAGTTCACCCCTCCACTTT.